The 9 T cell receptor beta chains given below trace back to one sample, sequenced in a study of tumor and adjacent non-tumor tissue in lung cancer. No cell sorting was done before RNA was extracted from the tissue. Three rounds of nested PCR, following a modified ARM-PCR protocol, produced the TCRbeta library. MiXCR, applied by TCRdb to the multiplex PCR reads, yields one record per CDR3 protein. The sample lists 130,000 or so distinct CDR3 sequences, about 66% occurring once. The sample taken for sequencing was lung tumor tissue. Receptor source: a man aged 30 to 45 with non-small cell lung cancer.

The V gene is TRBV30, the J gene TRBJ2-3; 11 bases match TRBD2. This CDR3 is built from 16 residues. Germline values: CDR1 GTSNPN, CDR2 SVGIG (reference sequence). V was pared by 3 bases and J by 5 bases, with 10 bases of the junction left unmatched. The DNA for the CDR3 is TGTGCCTGGAGAGCGGGACTAGCGGTAGTAGAAGATACGCAGTATTTT. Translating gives CAWRAGLAVVEDTQYF.

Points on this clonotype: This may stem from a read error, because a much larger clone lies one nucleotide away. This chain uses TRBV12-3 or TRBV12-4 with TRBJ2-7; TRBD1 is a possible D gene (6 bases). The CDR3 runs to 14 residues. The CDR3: CVSSFQGPPYEQYF. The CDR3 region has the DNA TGTGTCAGCAGTTTTCAGGGGCCACCCTACGAGCAGTACTTC.

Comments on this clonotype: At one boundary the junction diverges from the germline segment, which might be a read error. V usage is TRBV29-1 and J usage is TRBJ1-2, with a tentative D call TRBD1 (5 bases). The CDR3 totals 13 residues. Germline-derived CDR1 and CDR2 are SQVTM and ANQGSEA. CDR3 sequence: CSVGWGWSYGYTF. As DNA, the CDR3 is TGCAGTGTTGGCTGGGGCTGGAGCTATGGCTACACCTTC.

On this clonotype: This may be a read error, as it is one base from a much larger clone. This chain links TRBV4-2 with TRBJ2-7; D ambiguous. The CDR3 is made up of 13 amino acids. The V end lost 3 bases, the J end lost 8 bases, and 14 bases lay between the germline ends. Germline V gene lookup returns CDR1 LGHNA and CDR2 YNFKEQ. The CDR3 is CASSHAGYNKQYF. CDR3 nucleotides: TGTGCCAGCAGCCACGCCGGGTATAACAAGCAGTACTTC.

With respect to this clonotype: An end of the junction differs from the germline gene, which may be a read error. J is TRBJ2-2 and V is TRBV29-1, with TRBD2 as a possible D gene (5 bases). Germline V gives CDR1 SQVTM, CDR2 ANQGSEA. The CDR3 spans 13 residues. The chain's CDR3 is CNVASAGSGELFF. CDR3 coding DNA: TGCAACGTTGCAAGTGCGGGCAGCGGGGAGCTGTTTTTT.

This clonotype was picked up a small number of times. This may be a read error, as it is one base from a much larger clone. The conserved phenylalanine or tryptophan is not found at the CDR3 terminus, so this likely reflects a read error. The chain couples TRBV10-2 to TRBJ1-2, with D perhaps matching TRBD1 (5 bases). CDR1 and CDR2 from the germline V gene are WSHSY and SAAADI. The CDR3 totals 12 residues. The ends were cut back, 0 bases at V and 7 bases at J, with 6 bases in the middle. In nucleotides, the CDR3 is TGCGCCAGCAGTGAGTCCGGGACTGGCTACACCTTG. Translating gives CASSESGTGYTL.

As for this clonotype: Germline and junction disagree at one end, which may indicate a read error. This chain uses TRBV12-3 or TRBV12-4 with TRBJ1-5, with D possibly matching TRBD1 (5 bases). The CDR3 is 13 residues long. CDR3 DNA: TGTGCCAGCAGTCCGGACAACAATCAGTCCCACCATTTT. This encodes CASSPDNNQSHHF.

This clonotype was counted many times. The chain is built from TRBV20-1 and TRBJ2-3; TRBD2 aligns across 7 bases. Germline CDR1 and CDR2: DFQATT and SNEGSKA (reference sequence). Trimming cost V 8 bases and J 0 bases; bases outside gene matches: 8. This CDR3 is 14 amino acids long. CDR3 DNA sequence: TGCAGTACCCTAGCGGACCTAAGCACAGATACGCAGTATTTT. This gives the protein CSTLADLSTDTQYF.

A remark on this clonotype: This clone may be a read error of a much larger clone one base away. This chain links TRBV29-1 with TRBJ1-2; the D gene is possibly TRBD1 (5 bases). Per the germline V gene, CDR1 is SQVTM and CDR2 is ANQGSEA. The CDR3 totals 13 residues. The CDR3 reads CCIGTLTADGYTF. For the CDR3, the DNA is TGCTGCATCGGGACTCTAACGGCGGATGGCTACACCTTC.